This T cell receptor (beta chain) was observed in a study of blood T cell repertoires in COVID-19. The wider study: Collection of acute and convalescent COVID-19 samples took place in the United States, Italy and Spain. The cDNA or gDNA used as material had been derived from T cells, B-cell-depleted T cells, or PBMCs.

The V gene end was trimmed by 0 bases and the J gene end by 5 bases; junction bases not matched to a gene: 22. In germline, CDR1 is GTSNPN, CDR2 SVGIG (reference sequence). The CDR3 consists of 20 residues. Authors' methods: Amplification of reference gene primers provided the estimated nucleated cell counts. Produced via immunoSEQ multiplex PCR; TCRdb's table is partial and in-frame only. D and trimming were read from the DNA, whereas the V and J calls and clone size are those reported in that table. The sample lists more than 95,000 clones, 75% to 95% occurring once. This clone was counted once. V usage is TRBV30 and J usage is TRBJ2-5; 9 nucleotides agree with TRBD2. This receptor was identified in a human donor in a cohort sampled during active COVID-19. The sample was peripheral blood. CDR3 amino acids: CAWSVLRPFYRLAEEETQYF. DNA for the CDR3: TGTGCCTGGAGTGTACTTCGGCCTTTCTACCGACTAGCGGAGGAGGAGACCCAGTACTTC. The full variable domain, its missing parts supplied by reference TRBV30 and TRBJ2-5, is SQTIHQWPATLVQPVGSPLSLECTVEGTSNPNLYWYRQAAGRGLQLLFYSVGIGQISSEVPQNLSASRPQDRQFILSSKKLLLSDSGFYLCAWSVLRPFYRLAEEETQYFGPGTRLLVL.